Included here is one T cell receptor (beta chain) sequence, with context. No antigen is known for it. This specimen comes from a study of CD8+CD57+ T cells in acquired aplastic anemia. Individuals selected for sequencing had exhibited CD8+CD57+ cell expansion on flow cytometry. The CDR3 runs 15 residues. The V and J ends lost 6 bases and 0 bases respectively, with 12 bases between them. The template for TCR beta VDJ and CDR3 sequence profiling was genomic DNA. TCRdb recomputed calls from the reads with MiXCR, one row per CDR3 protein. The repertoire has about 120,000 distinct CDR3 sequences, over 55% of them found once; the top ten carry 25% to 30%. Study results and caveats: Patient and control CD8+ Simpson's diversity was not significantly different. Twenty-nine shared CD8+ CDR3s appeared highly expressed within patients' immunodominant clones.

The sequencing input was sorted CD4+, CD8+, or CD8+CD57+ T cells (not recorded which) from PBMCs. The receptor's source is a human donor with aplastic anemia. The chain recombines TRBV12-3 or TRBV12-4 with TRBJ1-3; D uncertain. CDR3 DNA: TGTGCCAGCAGGATCATTTCAAGCTCTGGAAACACCATATATTTT. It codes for CASRIISSSGNTIYF.